This record concerns one TCR beta chain sequence. Its antigen is not identified. The sampling schedule covered blood at baseline, cycle 4 day 1, and cycle 7 day 1. The data derive from a study of OX40 agonist ivuxolimab in advanced cancers. Study background: Dose-escalation cases comprised hepatocellular carcinoma, melanoma, renal cell or head and neck cancer. Three dose-escalation patients had partial responses: one with hepatocellular carcinoma and two with cutaneous melanoma. Findings and caveats of the study: At doses 0.1 to 3.0 mg/kg, CD4+ and CD8+ clones expanded.

Germline values: CDR1 SGHDT, CDR2 YYEEEE. There are 16 residues in the CDR3. The V gene lost 4 bases and the J gene lost 3 bases, with 20 bases spanning the gap. The repertoire was sequenced with immunoSEQ multiplex PCR; TCRdb's copy has only in-frame clones and lacks some. The repertoire holds 30,000 to 45,000 clones, roughly 69% seen once, with approximately 17% in the top ten. The V call is TRBV5-6, the J call TRBJ2-7; possible D gene TRBD1, 7 bases. This specimen consisted of CD4+ or CD8+ T cells sorted from blood, obtained in a trial of the OX40 agonist ivuxolimab. The TCR comes from an adult with an advanced solid tumor such as melanoma, head and neck, liver or kidney cancer. CDR3 sequence (DNA): TGTGCCAGCAGCCGACGGGGGTGGGGACAGAACTACGAGCAGTACTTC. It specifies CASSRRGWGQNYEQYF. Together with reference TRBV5-6 and TRBJ2-7, the CDR3 gives the full variable domain: DAGVTQSPTHLIKTRGQQVTLRCSPKSGHDTVSWYQQALGQGPQFIFQYYEEEERQRGNFPDRFSGHQFPNYSSELNVNALLLGDSALYLCASSRRGWGQNYEQYFGPGTRLTVT.